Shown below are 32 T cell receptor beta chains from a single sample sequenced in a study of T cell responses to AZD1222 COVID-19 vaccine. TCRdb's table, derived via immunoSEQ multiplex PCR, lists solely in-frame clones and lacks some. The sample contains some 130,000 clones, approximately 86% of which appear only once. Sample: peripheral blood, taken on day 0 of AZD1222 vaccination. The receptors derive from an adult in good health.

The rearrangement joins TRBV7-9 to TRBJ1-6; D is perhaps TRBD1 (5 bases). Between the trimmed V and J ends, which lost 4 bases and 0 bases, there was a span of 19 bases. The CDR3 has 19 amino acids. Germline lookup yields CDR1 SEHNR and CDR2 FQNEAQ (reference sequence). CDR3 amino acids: CASSSTGRTSSSYNSPLHF. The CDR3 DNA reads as TGTGCCAGCAGCTCCACGGGGAGGACATCGAGCTCCTATAATTCACCCCTCCACTTT.

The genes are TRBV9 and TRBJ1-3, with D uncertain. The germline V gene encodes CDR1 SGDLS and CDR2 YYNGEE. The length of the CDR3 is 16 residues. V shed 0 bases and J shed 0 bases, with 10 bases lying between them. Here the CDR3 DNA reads TGTGCCAGCAGCGTAGAGGGTTCTCGCTCTGGAAACACCATATATTTT. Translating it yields CASSVEGSRSGNTIYF.

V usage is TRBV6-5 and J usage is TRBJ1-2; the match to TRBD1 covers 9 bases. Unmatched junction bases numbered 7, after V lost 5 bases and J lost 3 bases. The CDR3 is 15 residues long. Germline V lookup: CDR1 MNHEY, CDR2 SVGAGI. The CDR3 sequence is CASSQQGAPYYGYTF. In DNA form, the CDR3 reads TGTGCCAGCAGTCAACAGGGGGCGCCCTACTATGGCTACACCTTC.

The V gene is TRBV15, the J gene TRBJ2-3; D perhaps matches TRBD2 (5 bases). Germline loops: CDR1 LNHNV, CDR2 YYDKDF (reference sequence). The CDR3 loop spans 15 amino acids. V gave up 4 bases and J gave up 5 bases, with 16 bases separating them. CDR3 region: CATSKRSGWEDTQYF. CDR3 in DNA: TGTGCCACCAGCAAGAGGTCGGGGTGGGAAGATACGCAGTATTTT.

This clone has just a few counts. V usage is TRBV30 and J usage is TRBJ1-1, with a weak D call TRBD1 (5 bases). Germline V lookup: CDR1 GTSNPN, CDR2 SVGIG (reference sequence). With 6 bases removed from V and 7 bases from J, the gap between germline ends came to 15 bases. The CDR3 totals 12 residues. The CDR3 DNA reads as TGTGCCTGCCAAAATCAGGGTGGTGAAGCTTTCTTT. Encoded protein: CACQNQGGEAFF.

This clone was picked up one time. DNA for the CDR3: TGTGCCAGCAGGGGGGCCCGCGGGCTGGGCACCTACGAGCAGTACTTC. Amino acid sequence: CASRGARGLGTYEQYF. The chain recombines TRBV3-1 (or the pseudogene TRBV3-2) with TRBJ2-7, with D tentatively TRBD1 (6 bases). The germline V and J ends were trimmed by 6 bases and 2 bases, with 20 bases remaining between them. The CDR3 sequence is 16 residues long. CDR1 and CDR2 (germline): LGHDT, YNNKEL (reference sequence).

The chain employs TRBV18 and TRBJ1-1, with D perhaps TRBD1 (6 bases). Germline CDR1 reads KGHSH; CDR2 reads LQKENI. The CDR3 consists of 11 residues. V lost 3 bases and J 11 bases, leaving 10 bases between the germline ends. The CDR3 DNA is TGTGCCAGCTCACCCGAACAGGGTGCTTTCTTT. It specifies CASSPEQGAFF. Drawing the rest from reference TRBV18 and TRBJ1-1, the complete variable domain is NAGVMQNPRHLVRRRGQEARLRCSPMKGHSHVYWYRQLPEEGLKFMVYLQKENIIDESGMPKERFSAEFPKEGPSILRIQQVVRGDSAAYFCASSPEQGAFFGQGTRLTVV.

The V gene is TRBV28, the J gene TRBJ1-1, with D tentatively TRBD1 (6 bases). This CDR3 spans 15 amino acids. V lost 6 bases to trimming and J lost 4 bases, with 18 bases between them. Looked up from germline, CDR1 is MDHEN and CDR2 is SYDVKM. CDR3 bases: TGTGCCAGCAGCCCCCGGGGGGGCAGGGCCACTGAAGCTTTCTTT. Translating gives CASSPRGGRATEAFF.

The CDR3 sequence: CASRSRTQGVSPLHF. The CDR3 DNA is TGTGCCAGCCGATCTCGGACCCAGGGTGTTTCACCCCTCCACTTT. V usage is TRBV7-8 and J usage is TRBJ1-6; TRBD1 is a possible D gene (5 bases). Trimming left V 8 bases short and J 9 bases short, with 20 bases between. From germline, CDR1 is SGHVS and CDR2 FQNEAQ. This CDR3 contains 15 residues.

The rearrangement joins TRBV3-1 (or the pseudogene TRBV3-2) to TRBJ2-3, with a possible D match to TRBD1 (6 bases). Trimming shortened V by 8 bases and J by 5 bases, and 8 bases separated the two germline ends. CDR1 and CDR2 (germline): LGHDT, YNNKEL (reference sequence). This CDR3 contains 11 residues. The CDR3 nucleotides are TGTGCCAGCGCCAGGGGAGATACGCAGTATTTT. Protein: CASARGDTQYF.

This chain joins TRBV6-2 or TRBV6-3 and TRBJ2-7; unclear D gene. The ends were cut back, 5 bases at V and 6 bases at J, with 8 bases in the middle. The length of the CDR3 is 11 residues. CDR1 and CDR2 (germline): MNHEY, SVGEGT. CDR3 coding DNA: TGTGCCAGCAGTATTACAAGCGAGCAGTACTTC. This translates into CASSITSEQYF.

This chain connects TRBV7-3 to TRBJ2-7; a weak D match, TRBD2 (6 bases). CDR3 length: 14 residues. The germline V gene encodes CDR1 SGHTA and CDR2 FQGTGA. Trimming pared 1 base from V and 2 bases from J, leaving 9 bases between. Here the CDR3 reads CASSLSGGTYEQYF. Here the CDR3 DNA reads TGTGCCAGCAGCTTAAGTGGAGGGACCTACGAGCAGTACTTC.

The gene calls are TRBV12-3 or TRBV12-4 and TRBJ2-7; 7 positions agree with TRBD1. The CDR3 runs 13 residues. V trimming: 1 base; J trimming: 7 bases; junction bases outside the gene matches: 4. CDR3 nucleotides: TGTGCCAGCAGTTTAGTTCCGGGACAGGAGCAGTACTTC. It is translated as CASSLVPGQEQYF.

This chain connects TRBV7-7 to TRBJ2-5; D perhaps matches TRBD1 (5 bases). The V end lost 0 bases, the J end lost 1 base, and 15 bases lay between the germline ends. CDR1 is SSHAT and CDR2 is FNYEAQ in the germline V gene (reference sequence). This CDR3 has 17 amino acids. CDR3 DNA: TGTGCCAGCAGCTTAGCAAAGGGGTTTGGCCCCCAAGAGACCCAGTACTTC. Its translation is CASSLAKGFGPQETQYF.

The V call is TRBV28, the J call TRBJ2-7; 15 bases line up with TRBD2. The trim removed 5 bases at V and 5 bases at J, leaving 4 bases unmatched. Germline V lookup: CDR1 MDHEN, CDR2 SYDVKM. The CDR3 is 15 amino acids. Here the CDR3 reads CASSEGTSGGNEQYF. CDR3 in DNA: TGTGCCAGCAGTGAGGGGACTAGCGGGGGGAACGAGCAGTACTTC. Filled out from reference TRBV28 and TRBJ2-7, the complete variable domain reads DVKVTQSSRYLVKRTGEKVFLECVQDMDHENMFWYRQDPGLGLRLIYFSYDVKMKEKGDIPEGYSVSREKKERFSLILESASTNQTSMYLCASSEGTSGGNEQYFGPGTRLTVT.

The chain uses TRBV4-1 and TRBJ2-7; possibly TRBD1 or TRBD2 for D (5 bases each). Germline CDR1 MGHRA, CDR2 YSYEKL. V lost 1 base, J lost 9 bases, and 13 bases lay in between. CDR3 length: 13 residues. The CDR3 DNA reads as TGCGCCAGCAGCCAAGTCCTCGGTGGGGGGCAGTACTTC. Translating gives CASSQVLGGGQYF.

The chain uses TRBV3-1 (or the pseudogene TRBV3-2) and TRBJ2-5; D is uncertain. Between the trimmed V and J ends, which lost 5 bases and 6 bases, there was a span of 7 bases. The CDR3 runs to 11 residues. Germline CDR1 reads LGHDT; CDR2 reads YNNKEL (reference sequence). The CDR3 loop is CASSEWQTQYF. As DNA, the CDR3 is TGTGCCAGCAGCGAGTGGCAGACCCAGTACTTC.

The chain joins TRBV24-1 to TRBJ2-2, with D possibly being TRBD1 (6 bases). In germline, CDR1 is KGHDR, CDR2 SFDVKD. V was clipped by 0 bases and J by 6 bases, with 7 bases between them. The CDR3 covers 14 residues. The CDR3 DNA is TGTGCCACCAGTGATTTGGCAGGGGCCGGGGAGCTGTTTTTT. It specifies CATSDLAGAGELFF.

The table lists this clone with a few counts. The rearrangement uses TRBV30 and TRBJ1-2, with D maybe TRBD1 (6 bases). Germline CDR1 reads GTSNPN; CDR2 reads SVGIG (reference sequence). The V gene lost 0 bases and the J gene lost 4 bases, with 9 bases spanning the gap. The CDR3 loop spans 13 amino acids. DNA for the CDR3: TGTGCCTGGAGTGTACGGGGGCCCTATGGCTACACCTTC. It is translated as CAWSVRGPYGYTF.

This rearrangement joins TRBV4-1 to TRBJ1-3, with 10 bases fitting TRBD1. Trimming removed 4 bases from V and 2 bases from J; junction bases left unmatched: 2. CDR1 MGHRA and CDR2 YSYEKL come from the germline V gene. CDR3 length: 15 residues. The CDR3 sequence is CASSPGTGAGNTIYF. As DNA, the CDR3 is TGCGCCAGCAGCCCCGGGACAGGGGCTGGAAACACCATATATTTT.

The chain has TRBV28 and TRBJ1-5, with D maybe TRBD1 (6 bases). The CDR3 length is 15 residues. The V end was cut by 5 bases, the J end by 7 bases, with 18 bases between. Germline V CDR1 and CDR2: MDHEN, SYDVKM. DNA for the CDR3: TGTGCCAGCAGTACCCTCCGGGGGGCGCACCAGCCCCAGCATTTT. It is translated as CASSTLRGAHQPQHF.

The CDR3 protein is CSVATSLLAKNIQYF. For the CDR3, the DNA is TGCAGCGTTGCTACTTCCTTACTAGCCAAAAACATTCAGTACTTC. The chain recombines TRBV29-1 with TRBJ2-4; D gene ambiguous. Germline V CDR1 and CDR2: SQVTM, ANQGSEA. V was shortened by 4 bases and J by 0 bases, with 13 bases between the two germline ends. The CDR3 is 15 amino acids.

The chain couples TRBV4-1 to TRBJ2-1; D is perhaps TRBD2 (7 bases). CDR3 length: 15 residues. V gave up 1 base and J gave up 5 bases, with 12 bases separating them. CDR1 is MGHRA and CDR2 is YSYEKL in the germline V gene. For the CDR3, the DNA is TGCGCCAGCAGCCAAGTCGGGGGGCAAAACAATGAGCAGTTCTTC. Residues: CASSQVGGQNNEQFF.

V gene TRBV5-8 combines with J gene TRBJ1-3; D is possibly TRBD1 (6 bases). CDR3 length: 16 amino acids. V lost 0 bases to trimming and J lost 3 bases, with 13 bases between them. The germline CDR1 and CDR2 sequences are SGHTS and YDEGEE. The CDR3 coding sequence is TGTGCCAGCAGCTTGGGACAGGCCGCTTTTGGAAACACCATATATTTT. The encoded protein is CASSLGQAAFGNTIYF.

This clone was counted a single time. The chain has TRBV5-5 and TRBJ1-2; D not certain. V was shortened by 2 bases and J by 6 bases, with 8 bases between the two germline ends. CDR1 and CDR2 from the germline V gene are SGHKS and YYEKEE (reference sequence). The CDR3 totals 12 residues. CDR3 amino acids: CASSFVGNGYTF. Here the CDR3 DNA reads TGTGCCAGCAGCTTCGTGGGAAATGGCTACACCTTC.

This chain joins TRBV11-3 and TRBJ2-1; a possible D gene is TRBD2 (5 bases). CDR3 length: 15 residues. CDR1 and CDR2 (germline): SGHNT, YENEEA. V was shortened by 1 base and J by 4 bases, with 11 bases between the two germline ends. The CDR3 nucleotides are TGTGCCAGCAGCTTAGGTAGAGGGTCGTACAATGAGCAGTTCTTC. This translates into CASSLGRGSYNEQFF. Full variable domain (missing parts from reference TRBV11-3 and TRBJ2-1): EAGVVQSPRYKIIEKKQPVAFWCNPISGHNTLYWYLQNLGQGPELLIRYENEEAVDDSQLPKDRFSAERLKGVDSTLKIQPAELGDSAVYLCASSLGRGSYNEQFFGPGTRLTVL.

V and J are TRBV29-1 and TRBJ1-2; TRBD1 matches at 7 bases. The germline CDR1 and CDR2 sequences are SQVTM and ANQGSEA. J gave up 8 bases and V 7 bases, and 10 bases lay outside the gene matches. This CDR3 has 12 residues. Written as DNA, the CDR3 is TGCAGCGCCAGAACAGGGGCTCGAGGCTACACCTTC. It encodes CSARTGARGYTF.

CDR3 sequence: CASSLQGPPYEQYF. CDR3 DNA sequence: TGTGCCAGCAGCTTACAGGGGCCCCCCTACGAGCAGTACTTC. The gene calls are TRBV7-2 and TRBJ2-7; weak D call: TRBD1 (6 bases). V was shortened by 2 bases and J by 2 bases, with 10 bases between the two germline ends. The V gene's germline CDR1 is SGHTA and CDR2 FQGNSA. The CDR3 covers 14 residues.

This CDR3 reads CASSMTENYGYTF. Here the CDR3 DNA reads TGTGCCAGTAGTATGACGGAAAACTATGGCTACACCTTC. The chain is built from TRBV19 and TRBJ1-2; no definite D call. V lost 3 bases, J lost 2 bases, and 7 bases lay in between. Germline-derived CDR1 and CDR2 are LNHDA and SQIVND (reference sequence). The length of the CDR3 is 13 residues.

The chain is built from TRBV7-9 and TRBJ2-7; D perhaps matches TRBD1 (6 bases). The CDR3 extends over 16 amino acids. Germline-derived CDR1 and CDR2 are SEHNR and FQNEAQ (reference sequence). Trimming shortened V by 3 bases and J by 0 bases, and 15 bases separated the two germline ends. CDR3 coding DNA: TGTGCCAGCAGCTTGATATCCGGGACACACTCCTACGAGCAGTACTTC. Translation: CASSLISGTHSYEQYF.

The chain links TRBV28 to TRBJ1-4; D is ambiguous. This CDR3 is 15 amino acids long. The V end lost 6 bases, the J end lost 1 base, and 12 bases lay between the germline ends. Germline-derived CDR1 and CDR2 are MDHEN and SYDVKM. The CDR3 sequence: CASRPFSVTNEKLFF. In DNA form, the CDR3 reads TGTGCCAGCAGACCCTTCTCCGTAACTAATGAAAAACTGTTTTTT. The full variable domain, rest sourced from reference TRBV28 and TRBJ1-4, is DVKVTQSSRYLVKRTGEKVFLECVQDMDHENMFWYRQDPGLGLRLIYFSYDVKMKEKGDIPEGYSVSREKKERFSLILESASTNQTSMYLCASRPFSVTNEKLFFGSGTQLSVL.

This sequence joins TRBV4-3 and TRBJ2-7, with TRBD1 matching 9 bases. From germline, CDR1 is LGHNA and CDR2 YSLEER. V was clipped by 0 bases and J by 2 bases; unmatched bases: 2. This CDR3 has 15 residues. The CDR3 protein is CASSQDGTGTYEQYF. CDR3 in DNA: TGCGCCAGCAGCCAAGATGGGACAGGGACCTACGAGCAGTACTTC.